The 6 T cell receptor beta chains in this list originate from one sample, sequenced in a study of T cells in Graves' hyperthyroidism and ophthalmopathy. Researchers amplified the TCR beta CDR3 regions from RNA transcripts. With the HTBI primer set, the TCR CDR3 went through a first round of RT-PCR. Each CDR3 protein gets one entry after TCRdb re-called the multiplex PCR reads with MiXCR. The sample carries approximately 590,000 distinct CDR3 sequences, 15% to 19% recorded once. Sequencing was carried out using blood. The receptors originated from a woman aged 25 to 39 with Graves' hyperthyroidism.

This clonotype was seen repeatedly, ten times or more. This chain connects TRBV12-3 or TRBV12-4 to TRBJ2-3, with TRBD2 as a possible D gene (6 bases). This CDR3 has 13 residues. Trimming stripped 5 bases from V and 9 bases from J, with 15 bases between. The CDR3 protein is CASSVLGRETQYF. The CDR3 DNA follows: TGTGCCAGCAGTGTGCTAGGGCGGGAAACGCAGTATTTT.

This clonotype has a count of ten or more. This chain links TRBV5-1 with TRBJ2-2, with 8 bases fitting TRBD1. The ends lost 1 base at V and 7 bases at J; junction bases unmatched: 6. The CDR3 loop spans 15 amino acids. In germline, CDR1 is SGHRS, CDR2 YFSETQ. The CDR3 is CASSLSQGAVGELFF. The DNA for the CDR3 is TGCGCCAGCAGCTTGAGCCAGGGGGCGGTCGGGGAGCTGTTTTTT.

This clonotype was counted many times. A junction end diverges from the germline sequence, so it may reflect a read error. The chain joins TRBV5-4 to TRBJ2-1, with 9 bases that match TRBD2. The CDR3 runs to 15 residues. Germline V lookup: CDR1 SGHNT, CDR2 YYREEE (reference sequence). The CDR3 sequence: CASSLAGGRHNEQFF. The CDR3 DNA is TGTGCCAGCAGTTTGGCGGGAGGGCGTCACAATGAGCAGTTCTTC. Full variable domain (missing parts from reference TRBV5-4 and TRBJ2-1): ETGVTQSPTHLIKTRGQQVTLRCSSQSGHNTVSWYQQALGQGPQFIFQYYREEENGRGNFPPRFSGLQFPNYSSELNVNALELDDSALYLCASSLAGGRHNEQFFGPGTRLTVL.

Of note for this clonotype: The conserved phenylalanine or tryptophan normally closing the CDR3 is absent here, so this likely arose from a read error. The CDR3: CASSPYPANTGELFS. DNA for the CDR3: TGTGCCAGCTCACCATATCCAGCGAACACCGGGGAGCTGTTTTCT. The gene calls are TRBV18 and TRBJ2-2; D is unclear. Between the trimmed V and J ends, which lost 2 bases and 0 bases, there was a span of 7 bases. The CDR3 extends over 15 amino acids. The germline V gene encodes CDR1 KGHSH and CDR2 LQKENI.

Comment on this clonotype: One end of the junction varies from germline; a read error may be responsible. This sequence joins TRBV3-1 and TRBJ2-7; no clear D gene. This CDR3 is built from 14 residues. The V gene's germline CDR1 is LGHDT and CDR2 YNNKEL (reference sequence). The CDR3 loop reads CASSLGPVSDEQYF. Here the CDR3 DNA reads TGTGCCAGCAGCCTTGGTCCGGTCTCCGACGAGCAGTACTTC.

There are many counts of this clonotype. The V call is TRBV11-3, the J call TRBJ2-1; 7 nucleotides match TRBD2. This CDR3 contains 18 residues. The V segment lost 8 bases and the J segment 0 bases; nucleotides outside the gene matches: 16. The germline gives CDR1 SGHNT, CDR2 YENEEA. This CDR3 reads CASLELWGGPISYNEQFF. The CDR3 DNA reads as TGTGCCAGCTTAGAACTTTGGGGGGGTCCCATCTCCTACAATGAGCAGTTCTTC. Supplemented by reference TRBV11-3 and TRBJ2-1, the full variable domain reads EAGVVQSPRYKIIEKKQPVAFWCNPISGHNTLYWYLQNLGQGPELLIRYENEEAVDDSQLPKDRFSAERLKGVDSTLKIQPAELGDSAVYLCASLELWGGPISYNEQFFGPGTRLTVL.